Included here is one TCR beta chain sequence, with context. This record belongs to a study of response to subunit inactivated influenza vaccine. From the RT-PCR reads, TCRdb called clonotypes with MiXCR, one entry per CDR3 protein. The sample lists over 800,000 distinct CDR3 sequences, around 20% occurring once. Trimming cost V 2 bases and J 5 bases, with 10 bases left between them. Germline assignment: CDR1 MNHEY and CDR2 SVGAGI. CDR3 length equals 13 residues. Specimen: PBMCs from blood, collected about 5 days after vaccination. V usage is TRBV6-5 and J usage is TRBJ2-7; D remains unclear. The clonotype comes from a man aged 50 or older who received an inactivated influenza vaccine. Here the CDR3 reads CASSYTQANEQYF. As DNA, the CDR3 is TGTGCCAGCAGTTACACCCAGGCTAACGAGCAGTACTTC.